One and the same sample provided the 19 T cell receptor beta chains below, sequenced in a study of OX40 agonist ivuxolimab in advanced cancers. Sequenced by immunoSEQ multiplex PCR; TCRdb stores in-frame clones only, minus some. The table has about 74,000 clones, roughly 80% seen once. This specimen was CD4+ or CD8+ T cells sorted from blood, taken in a trial of the OX40 agonist ivuxolimab. All receptors come from an adult with an advanced solid tumor such as melanoma, head and neck, liver or kidney cancer.

The genes are TRBV9 and TRBJ1-1; D remains ambiguous. Between the trimmed V and J ends, which lost 0 bases and 0 bases, there was a span of 9 bases. This CDR3 region has 15 residues. Germline assignment: CDR1 SGDLS and CDR2 YYNGEE. CDR3 in DNA: TGTGCCAGCAGCGTAGGGGTGGCACTGAACACTGAAGCTTTCTTT. Translating it yields CASSVGVALNTEAFF.

The chain recombines TRBV4-3 with TRBJ2-3; D possibly uses TRBD1 or TRBD2 (5 bases each). Trimming shortened V by 4 bases and J by 3 bases, and 14 bases separated the two germline ends. CDR1 is LGHNA and CDR2 is YSLEER in the germline V gene. The CDR3 sequence is 15 residues long. Here the CDR3 DNA reads TGCGCCAGCAGCCCGCTGGGGGTTGGTACAGATACGCAGTATTTT. Its protein product is CASSPLGVGTDTQYF.

The genes are TRBV5-1 and TRBJ2-1; D may be TRBD2 (5 bases). This CDR3 has 13 residues. Germline V gene sequence: CDR1 SGHRS, CDR2 YFSETQ. V dropped 3 bases and J dropped 4 bases, with 8 bases sitting between them. The CDR3 loop reads CASSSWEYNEQFF. DNA for the CDR3: TGCGCCAGCAGCTCATGGGAGTACAATGAGCAGTTCTTC.

The chain uses TRBV7-9 and TRBJ1-6, with D maybe TRBD1 (6 bases). Germline assignment: CDR1 SEHNR and CDR2 FQNEAQ (reference sequence). The CDR3 has 15 amino acids. V gave up 5 bases and J gave up 7 bases, with 15 bases separating them. The CDR3 loop is CASSMGRTENSPLHF. The CDR3 coding sequence is TGTGCCAGCAGCATGGGAAGGACAGAAAATTCACCCCTCCACTTT.

The chain has TRBV16 and TRBJ2-7, with 8 bases fitting TRBD2. The length of the CDR3 is 14 residues. V trimming: 4 bases; J trimming: 1 base; junction bases outside the gene matches: 3. Germline-derived CDR1 and CDR2 are KGHSY and FQNENV. CDR3 DNA: TGTGCCAGCAGCCCCCGGGGGGGATCCTACGAGCAGTACGTC. It codes for CASSPRGGSYEQYV.

The rearrangement links TRBV30 to TRBJ2-7; 8 bases align to TRBD2. Germline V gene data show CDR1 as GTSNPN and CDR2 as SVGIG (reference sequence). This CDR3 is built from 16 residues. J gave up 4 bases and V 4 bases, and 15 bases lay outside the gene matches. CDR3 DNA: TGTGCCTGGACGCACCGGACTAGCACAAGAGTTTACGAGCAGTACTTC. It translates to CAWTHRTSTRVYEQYF. The whole variable domain, remainder taken from reference TRBV30 and TRBJ2-7, is SQTIHQWPATLVQPVGSPLSLECTVEGTSNPNLYWYRQAAGRGLQLLFYSVGIGQISSEVPQNLSASRPQDRQFILSSKKLLLSDSGFYLCAWTHRTSTRVYEQYFGPGTRLTVT.

About this clone: The junction departs from germline at one end; a sequencing error may be responsible. The chain combines TRBV11-1 with TRBJ2-2; D possibly corresponds to TRBD1 (6 bases). This CDR3 contains 13 residues. The germline V gene has CDR1 SGHAT and CDR2 FQDESV (reference sequence). CDR3 in amino acids: CASRLQGTWELFF. The CDR3 bases are TGTGCCAGCCGGCTACAGGGCACCTGGGAGCTGTTTTTT.

CDR3 sequence reads: CASSLRRAWETQYF. Written as DNA, the CDR3 is TGTGCCAGCAGTTTGAGGAGGGCTTGGGAGACCCAGTACTTC. The chain has TRBV28 and TRBJ2-5; D perhaps matches TRBD2 (6 bases). CDR3 size: 14 residues. CDR1 is MDHEN, CDR2 SYDVKM, per germline. V lost 3 bases, J lost 5 bases, and 13 bases lay in between.

This chain connects TRBV7-2 to TRBJ2-1; maybe TRBD2 (6 bases). The V and J ends lost 1 base and 0 bases respectively, with 16 bases between them. CDR3 length: 18 amino acids. Germline CDR1 reads SGHTA; CDR2 reads FQGNSA. CDR3 sequence reads: CASSLGSWVGSSYNEQFF. For the CDR3, the DNA is TGTGCCAGCAGCTTAGGCTCTTGGGTCGGGAGCTCCTACAATGAGCAGTTCTTC.

V and J are TRBV6-6 and TRBJ2-4, with 10 bases matching TRBD1. From germline, CDR1 is MNHNY and CDR2 SVGAGI (reference sequence). V gave up 8 bases and J gave up 8 bases; unmatched junction bases: 12. This CDR3 has 15 amino acids. The CDR3 protein is CASSLGQGGRDIQYF. The DNA for the CDR3 is TGTGCCAGCTCTCTCGGACAGGGGGGTCGAGACATTCAGTACTTC.

V is TRBV1 and J is TRBJ1-1; the table gives TRBD1 as D, unverified against the DNA. TRBV1 represents a pseudogene. The CDR3 is 21 amino acids. The CDR3 sequence is CTSSQDKPRQGLVSCKAEAFF. The DNA of the CDR3 is TGCACCAGCAGCCAAGATAAGCCGCGACAGGGGTTAGTGTCGTGCAAGGCTGAAGCTTTCTTT.

The V and J genes are TRBV27 and TRBJ2-3, with a weak D call TRBD1 (5 bases). The germline V gene encodes CDR1 MNHEY and CDR2 SMNVEV (reference sequence). V was clipped by 3 bases and J by 2 bases, with 15 bases between them. CDR3 length: 16 residues. CDR3 sequence: CASSLTNGGATDTQYF. CDR3 coding DNA: TGTGCCAGCAGTTTGACCAATGGTGGGGCCACAGATACGCAGTATTTT.

The rearrangement uses TRBV2 and TRBJ1-1, with 7 bases fitting TRBD1. V was clipped by 6 bases and J by 7 bases; unmatched bases: 11. This CDR3 region has 14 residues. Germline V lookup: CDR1 SNHLY, CDR2 FYNNEI. CDR3 bases: TGTGCCAGCAGGCCGAGACAGGGAGTGAGTGAAGCTTTCTTT. Amino acids: CASRPRQGVSEAFF.

The chain recombines TRBV2 with TRBJ1-4; D call uncertain. The CDR3 is 11 residues long. Looked up from germline, CDR1 is SNHLY and CDR2 is FYNNEI. Trimming pared 7 bases from V and 8 bases from J, leaving 8 bases between. The DNA for the CDR3 is TGTGCCAGCAAGGCTGGAGAAAAACTGTTTTTT. This gives the protein CASKAGEKLFF.

This clone was recorded once. The rearrangement uses TRBV7-9 and TRBJ2-1; D is ambiguous. The CDR3 has 10 residues. Germline V gives CDR1 SEHNR, CDR2 FQNEAQ (reference sequence). Trimming shortened V by 3 bases and J by 9 bases, and 3 bases separated the two germline ends. CDR3 bases: TGTGCCAGCAGCTTTTCTGAGCAGTTCTTC. Protein: CASSFSEQFF.

The chain is built from TRBV6-1 and TRBJ1-3, with a weak D call TRBD1 (5 bases). V gave up 4 bases and J gave up 0 bases, with 10 bases separating them. The germline CDR1 and CDR2 sequences are MNHNS and SASEGT. CDR3 length equals 15 residues. CDR3 amino acids: CASSGGRYSGNTIYF. CDR3 nucleotides: TGTGCCAGCAGTGGGGGGAGATACTCTGGAAACACCATATATTTT.

The chain links TRBV5-1 to TRBJ1-1, with a possible D match to TRBD1 (5 bases). CDR3 length equals 16 residues. V was trimmed by 0 bases and J by 1 base, leaving 13 bases between them. The germline V gene has CDR1 SGHRS and CDR2 YFSETQ. DNA of the CDR3: TGCGCCAGCAGCTTGGAAGGGGCCGAACAGAACACTGAAGCTTTCTTT. This codes for CASSLEGAEQNTEAFF.

The V and J genes are TRBV4-2 and TRBJ2-1; 14 nucleotides line up with TRBD2. J gave up 7 bases and V 4 bases, and 3 bases lay outside the gene matches. The CDR3 runs to 15 residues. CDR1 and CDR2 from the germline V gene are LGHNA and YNFKEQ. The CDR3 region is CASSPGLAGGNEQFF. CDR3 DNA sequence: TGTGCCAGCAGCCCTGGACTAGCGGGAGGAAATGAGCAGTTCTTC.

The genes are TRBV18 and TRBJ1-1, with D perhaps TRBD1 (6 bases). The ends were cut back, 4 bases at V and 8 bases at J, with 11 bases in the middle. This CDR3 is built from 12 residues. CDR1 KGHSH and CDR2 LQKENI come from the germline V gene. The chain's CDR3 is CASSLGTKEAFF. CDR3 sequence (DNA): TGTGCCAGCTCACTCGGGACAAAAGAAGCTTTCTTT.